The 19 T cell receptor beta chains presented below share a single source sample, sequenced in a study of T cells in tumors after PD-1 blockade. Here immunoSEQ multiplex PCR was the method, and the copy in TCRdb shows in-frame clones only, minus some. The table has around 60,000 clones, roughly 75% seen once. The material was PBMCs, obtained before anti-PD-1 treatment. Receptors were obtained from a human donor with basal cell carcinoma.

This rearrangement joins TRBV2 to TRBJ2-1, with D perhaps TRBD2 (6 bases). Germline values: CDR1 SNHLY, CDR2 FYNNEI. V gave up 1 base and J gave up 8 bases, with 15 bases separating them. The CDR3 contains 15 residues. The DNA for the CDR3 is TGTGCCAGCAGTGAAGATCGGGGGATTATGGATGAGCAGTTCTTC. It codes for CASSEDRGIMDEQFF.

The rearrangement joins TRBV5-1 to TRBJ1-6; D call uncertain. Trimming stripped 0 bases from V and 7 bases from J, with 8 bases between. The CDR3 totals 14 residues. Germline CDR1 is SGHRS and CDR2 is YFSETQ. The CDR3, as DNA: TGCGCCAGCAGCTTGGTTGCGGGAAATTCACCCCTCCACTTT. Amino acids: CASSLVAGNSPLHF.

This clone appeared a few times. The V gene is TRBV5-1, the J gene TRBJ1-6; 8 nucleotides agree with TRBD1. Per germline, CDR1 SGHRS and CDR2 YFSETQ. CDR3 length equals 15 residues. V dropped 3 bases and J dropped 6; count of bases not matched to a gene: 5. The CDR3 sequence is CASSYSDRGNSPLHF. The CDR3, as DNA: TGCGCCAGCAGCTATTCCGACAGGGGTAATTCACCCCTCCACTTT.

The chain couples TRBV7-2 to TRBJ2-3; 8 bases map to TRBD2. Trimming took 6 bases from V and 4 from J; bases not matched to a gene: 18. CDR3 length: 18 amino acids. Germline V CDR1 and CDR2: SGHTA, FQGNSA. The CDR3 loop is CASRRGLGAGKRADTQYF. The CDR3 DNA is TGTGCCAGCAGACGGGGACTAGGAGCAGGGAAGAGGGCAGATACGCAGTATTTT.

This sequence joins TRBV9 and TRBJ1-5, with D unresolved. The CDR3 has 13 amino acids. Germline values: CDR1 SGDLS, CDR2 YYNGEE. Trimming shortened V by 0 bases and J by 6 bases, and 7 bases separated the two germline ends. The CDR3 region has the DNA TGTGCCAGCAGCGTAGGGATGGGTCAGCCCCAGCATTTT. This sequence encodes CASSVGMGQPQHF.

The chain employs TRBV19 and TRBJ1-2; D gene unclear. The V end was cut by 3 bases, the J end by 3 bases, with 11 bases between. Germline V gene lookup returns CDR1 LNHDA and CDR2 SQIVND (reference sequence). The CDR3 spans 14 residues. The CDR3 nucleotides are TGTGCCAGTAGTATGAGGGTGACCGACTATGGCTACACCTTC. Protein: CASSMRVTDYGYTF.

The J gene is TRBJ1-2, the V gene TRBV6-1; the D is unclear. This CDR3 is 14 amino acids long. Germline V gives CDR1 MNHNS, CDR2 SASEGT. V gave up 1 base and J gave up 7 bases, with 13 bases separating them. This CDR3 reads CASSEGRILRGYTF. The CDR3 region has the DNA TGTGCCAGCAGTGAAGGACGGATCTTGCGTGGCTACACCTTC.

The chain links TRBV6-4 to TRBJ1-2; unclear D gene. This CDR3 spans 15 amino acids. V dropped 6 bases and J dropped 0 bases, with 14 bases sitting between them. CDR1 is MRHNA and CDR2 is SNTAGT in the germline V gene. The CDR3 DNA follows: TGTGCCAGCAGGCACGCCACCGGGTCTAACTATGGCTACACCTTC. This sequence encodes CASRHATGSNYGYTF.

The chain links TRBV28 to TRBJ1-6; 8 bases agree with TRBD1. Germline V gives CDR1 MDHEN, CDR2 SYDVKM. With V trimmed by 4 bases and J by 10 bases, 30 bases remained unmatched. The CDR3 extends over 22 amino acids. The CDR3 region has the DNA TGTGCCAGCAGTTATTTTCCCTCGGTCGATTGGACAGGGCGATTAAAGGGATCACCCCTCCACTTT. Amino acid sequence: CASSYFPSVDWTGRLKGSPLHF.

The chain links TRBV2 to TRBJ1-6, with D tentatively TRBD1 (6 bases). From germline, CDR1 is SNHLY and CDR2 FYNNEI. V lost 6 bases and J lost 5, with 14 bases in between. The CDR3 has 15 amino acids. CDR3 in DNA: TGTGCCAGCAGAGGGGGGAGGCGAAATAATTCACCCCTCCACTTT. Protein sequence: CASRGGRRNNSPLHF.

This rearrangement joins TRBV5-1 to TRBJ2-2; no firm D call. The CDR3 contains 13 residues. Germline CDR1 reads SGHRS; CDR2 reads YFSETQ. Trimming shortened V by 1 base and J by 1 base, and 2 bases separated the two germline ends. The chain's CDR3 is CASSLWNTGELFF. For the CDR3, the DNA is TGCGCCAGCAGCTTGTGGAACACCGGGGAGCTGTTTTTT.

DNA for the CDR3: TGTGCCAGCAGCCTAGGGGGAACACCCCTCCACTTT. Translated: CASSLGGTPLHF. The chain couples TRBV5-6 to TRBJ1-6; the D gene is possibly TRBD1 (6 bases). In germline, CDR1 is SGHDT, CDR2 YYEEEE. V lost 4 bases and J lost 11, with 10 bases in between. The CDR3 totals 12 residues.

The V gene is TRBV7-2, the J gene TRBJ1-5; D perhaps matches TRBD1 (5 bases). CDR3 size: 15 residues. The germline V gene has CDR1 SGHTA and CDR2 FQGNSA. The V gene lost 2 bases and the J gene lost 4 bases, with 12 bases spanning the gap. The CDR3 DNA reads TGTGCCAGCAGCTTAACCGGGACCGAGAATCAGCCCCAGCATTTT. It codes for CASSLTGTENQPQHF.

This clone was detected a few times. The V gene is TRBV19, the J gene TRBJ1-5, with D possibly matching TRBD1 (6 bases). Between the trimmed V and J ends, which lost 2 bases and 2 bases, there was a span of 16 bases. CDR3 length: 17 residues. Germline V gives CDR1 LNHDA, CDR2 SQIVND (reference sequence). The DNA of the CDR3 is TGTGCCAGTAGTATATCGACAGGCCGTCAGGGCAATCAGCCCCAGCATTTT. Encoded protein: CASSISTGRQGNQPQHF.

This chain joins TRBV30 and TRBJ1-4; D may be TRBD1 (5 bases). Per the germline V gene, CDR1 is GTSNPN and CDR2 is SVGIG (reference sequence). This CDR3 contains 14 residues. Trimming cost V 1 base and J 10 bases, with 16 bases left between them. The CDR3 region is CAWSAPQVGGKLFF. The CDR3 nucleotides read TGTGCCTGGAGTGCCCCGCAGGTCGGGGGAAAACTGTTTTTT.

The chain joins TRBV19 to TRBJ1-6; D unresolved. The CDR3 has 16 amino acids. Germline CDR1 LNHDA, CDR2 SQIVND (reference sequence). Trimming removed 4 bases at V and 10 bases at J, with 20 bases between. CDR3: CASSSEARSPNSPLHF. The CDR3 DNA sequence: TGTGCCAGTAGTAGTGAAGCCAGGAGCCCCAACTCACCCCTCCACTTT.

This clone was observed a handful of times. J is TRBJ1-2 and V is TRBV6-5; TRBD1 matches at 8 bases. Per the germline V gene, CDR1 is MNHEY and CDR2 is SVGAGI. J was trimmed by 8 bases and V by 6 bases; bases with no gene match: 11. The CDR3 spans 14 residues. The CDR3 coding sequence is TGTGCCAGCAGCGGACAGGGCGGGGGCAGGGGCTACACCTTC. This gives the protein CASSGQGGGRGYTF.

The chain employs TRBV5-1 and TRBJ2-1, with TRBD2 matching over 12 bases. Looked up from germline, CDR1 is SGHRS and CDR2 is YFSETQ. V was pared by 7 bases and J by 9 bases, with 8 bases of the junction left unmatched. This CDR3 has 14 residues. Written as DNA, the CDR3 is TGCGCCAGCGGCGGACTAGCGGGGCCTGGTGAGCAGTTCTTC. Protein sequence: CASGGLAGPGEQFF.

The chain links TRBV19 to TRBJ2-5, with TRBD1 matching over 12 bases. CDR1 and CDR2 (germline): LNHDA, SQIVND (reference sequence). This CDR3 contains 16 residues. V shed 3 bases, J shed 5 bases, and the junction held 7 bases outside the gene matches. CDR3 coding DNA: TGTGCCAGTAGTATTGGGACAGGGGGCGTTGGTGAGACCCAGTACTTC. Amino acid sequence: CASSIGTGGVGETQYF.